This TCR beta chain was captured by sequencing in a study of vaccination effects on CD4 cells after COVID-19. Antigen-specific CD4+ T cells expanded by the ViraFEST assay with viral peptide pools were then sequenced. It was after 10 days of culture that CD4+ T cells were isolated. Participants were vaccinated with two doses of either the BNT162b2 or mRNA-1273 vaccine. The V gene lost 4 bases and the J gene lost 5 bases, with 14 bases spanning the gap. From germline, CDR1 is LGHNA and CDR2 YSLEER. There are 14 residues in the CDR3. Concerning this clone itself: Its antigen is not identified.

Method: immunoSEQ multiplex PCR; TCRdb's copy keeps in-frame clones and lacks some. This table has fewer than 35,000 clones, 75% to 90% appearing once. The J gene is TRBJ1-1, the V gene TRBV4-3; D gene ambiguous. This specimen consisted of CD4+ T cells from PBMCs cultured with SARS-CoV-2 spike peptides, obtained after COVID-19 vaccination. This TCR was recovered from a human donor who received a COVID-19 vaccine. Some clones in this sample may be carry-over from other donors' samples. The CDR3 here is CASSLSGIDTEAFF. In DNA form, the CDR3 reads TGCGCCAGCAGCCTATCCGGGATAGATACTGAAGCTTTCTTT.